Shown below are 25 T cell receptor beta chains from a single sample sequenced in a study of identical twins (dated by TCRdb to the mid-2010s). Receptor libraries were prepared by 5' RACE. Data came from an Illumina HiSeq 2000. The public sequencing data were trimmed at Q25 with fastp and processed into clonotypes with MiXCR by TCRdb, which kept only in-frame beta chains. Rows matching on CDR3 protein sequence are summarized as one entry with the most common DNA and genes. The sample data list about 280,000 distinct CDR3 sequences, and roughly 8.6% of these were observed just once. More than 2% of the sample lies in the top ten. These data were also filed under a second study, of yellow fever vaccine responses in identical twins.

Material: memory (CD45RO+) T cells sorted from blood. Taken with the paper, the label for cell subset or site translates to: CD45RO+ enriched T cells. The receptors originated from a woman aged 18-29 years in good health.

This clonotype was picked up many times. This chain uses TRBV4-1 with TRBJ2-3, with D maybe TRBD2 (7 bases). Per germline, CDR1 MGHRA and CDR2 YSYEKL. The CDR3 runs 18 residues. Trimming left V 0 bases short and J 7 bases short, with 23 bases between. The CDR3 here is CASSQDPNFSGGAYTQYF. The CDR3, as DNA: TGCGCCAGCAGCCAAGACCCGAATTTCAGTGGGGGGGCCTATACGCAGTATTTT.

Details on this clonotype: One base away lies a much larger clone, so this may be a sequencing read error. The V gene is TRBV7-9, the J gene TRBJ2-1; TRBD2 might be the D (6 bases). The V gene's germline CDR1 is SEHNR and CDR2 FQNEAQ (reference sequence). CDR3 length equals 14 residues. V was cut by 3 bases and J by 9 bases, with 15 bases left in between. The CDR3 DNA reads as TGTGCCAGCAGCTTGGGGGGATTGAACAGTGAGCAGTTCTTC. Protein: CASSLGGLNSEQFF. Full variable domain (rest looked up from reference TRBV7-9 and TRBJ2-1): DTGVSQNPRHKITKRGQNVTFRCDPISEHNRLYWYRQTLGQGPEFLTYFQNEAQLEKSRLLSDRFSAERPKGSFSTLEIQRTEQGDSAMYLCASSLGGLNSEQFFGPGTRLTVL.

This clonotype was observed at least ten times. The chain employs TRBV3-1 and TRBJ2-3; D may correspond to TRBD1 or TRBD2 (5 bases each). The germline V gene has CDR1 LGHDT and CDR2 YNNKEL (reference sequence). The CDR3 loop spans 13 amino acids. V was clipped by 1 base and J by 6 bases, with 8 bases between them. CDR3 DNA: TGTGCCAGCAGCCAAGTGGGACCGGATACGCAGTATTTT. Translating it yields CASSQVGPDTQYF.

This clonotype was found many times. V usage is TRBV5-5 and J usage is TRBJ2-7; 8 bases are a match to TRBD1. Trimming removed 4 bases from V and 10 bases from J; junction bases left unmatched: 13. Germline CDR1 is SGHKS and CDR2 is YYEKEE (reference sequence). The CDR3 extends over 14 amino acids. The CDR3 coding sequence is TGTGCCAGCAGCGCAATGACAGGGGTAGAAAACCAGTACTTC. Amino acid sequence: CASSAMTGVENQYF.

The CDR3 protein is CASSLADRGWYGYTF. DNA of the CDR3: TGTGCCAGCAGTTTAGCGGACAGGGGGTGGTATGGCTACACCTTC. This chain uses TRBV12-3 or TRBV12-4 with TRBJ1-2; the match to TRBD1 covers 10 bases. The CDR3 runs to 15 residues. V lost 0 bases, J lost 5 bases, and 3 bases stayed unmatched.

This clonotype came up many times. J is TRBJ2-5 and V is TRBV12-3 or TRBV12-4; a weak D match, TRBD1 (6 bases). The CDR3 length is 14 residues. The V gene lost 5 bases and the J gene lost 0 bases, with 10 bases spanning the gap. The CDR3 protein is CASSQWTDQETQYF. The DNA of the CDR3 is TGTGCCAGCAGTCAGTGGACAGACCAAGAGACCCAGTACTTC.

This clonotype showed up just a few times. In nucleotides, the CDR3 is TGTGCCAGCAGCTTGGCCAATACGGGGGGAGCGTTTGGAGAGACCCAGTACTTC. Protein: CASSLANTGGAFGETQYF. The chain carries TRBV5-6 and TRBJ2-5, with TRBD2 matching 7 bases. The CDR3 loop spans 18 amino acids. Germline V CDR1 and CDR2: SGHDT, YYEEEE. With V trimmed by 0 bases and J by 4 bases, 15 bases remained unmatched. The full variable domain, in which reference TRBV5-6 and TRBJ2-5 provide the parts outside the CDR3, is DAGVTQSPTHLIKTRGQQVTLRCSPKSGHDTVSWYQQALGQGPQFIFQYYEEEERQRGNFPDRFSGHQFPNYSSELNVNALLLGDSALYLCASSLANTGGAFGETQYFGPGTRLLVL.

This clonotype showed up just a few times. The chain uses TRBV6-1 and TRBJ1-2; TRBD1 matches at 8 bases. J was trimmed by 3 bases and V by 6 bases; bases with no gene match: 6. The length of the CDR3 is 14 residues. Per germline, CDR1 MNHNS and CDR2 SASEGT. CDR3 nucleotide sequence: TGTGCCAGCAGCCACACGACAGGGGACTATGGCTACACCTTC. Protein: CASSHTTGDYGYTF.

Ten or more counts support this clonotype. The J gene is TRBJ2-1, the V gene TRBV11-2; 11 bases are shared with TRBD1. Trimming took 5 bases from V and 8 from J; bases not matched to a gene: 11. The CDR3 extends over 16 amino acids. Per the germline V gene, CDR1 is SGHAT and CDR2 is FQNNGV. CDR3 sequence: CASSQRPGQGVYEQFF. As DNA, the CDR3 is TGTGCCAGCAGCCAACGACCGGGACAGGGGGTATATGAGCAGTTCTTC.

The V gene is TRBV3-1, the J gene TRBJ2-7; D gene ambiguous. The CDR3 covers 11 residues. The germline V gene has CDR1 LGHDT and CDR2 YNNKEL (reference sequence). Deletions cut 2 bases from V and 3 bases from J, with 2 bases between. The CDR3 coding sequence is TGTGCCAGCAGCCAATTCTACGAGCAGTACTTC. Residues: CASSQFYEQYF.

This clonotype was observed a few times. The chain carries TRBV29-1 and TRBJ2-7, with 16 nucleotides matching TRBD2. V lost 4 bases and J lost 5; bases outside the gene matches: 8. Germline lookup yields CDR1 SQVTM and CDR2 ANQGSEA. The CDR3 consists of 16 residues. The CDR3 bases are TGCAGCGTTGGAGGGACTAGCGGGAGGGCCTTTGACGAGCAGTACTTC. It yields the protein CSVGGTSGRAFDEQYF.

This clonotype was seen a few times. The chain links TRBV25-1 to TRBJ2-1; no definite D call. Trimming pared 0 bases from V and 0 bases from J, leaving 18 bases between. The CDR3 has 19 amino acids. Germline V gene lookup returns CDR1 MGHDK and CDR2 SYGVNS. In nucleotides, the CDR3 is TGTGCCAGCAGTGAATATAGGGTGGGCAGCGAAGACTCCTACAATGAGCAGTTCTTC. It translates to CASSEYRVGSEDSYNEQFF.

This clonotype was counted many times. The chain employs TRBV6-1 and TRBJ2-3, with 10 nucleotides matching TRBD2. The V and J ends lost 5 bases and 2 bases, in that order; junction bases with no gene match: 4. The CDR3 has 15 amino acids. In germline, CDR1 is MNHNS, CDR2 SASEGT. The CDR3 sequence: CASSLLAGDTDTQYF. As DNA, the CDR3 is TGTGCCAGCAGTCTTCTAGCGGGGGACACAGATACGCAGTATTTT.

The chain employs TRBV7-9 and TRBJ1-1; D remains ambiguous. The length of the CDR3 is 11 residues. Germline lookup yields CDR1 SEHNR and CDR2 FQNEAQ (reference sequence). V lost 1 base to trimming and J lost 10 bases, with 7 bases between them. CDR3 DNA: TGTGCCAGCAGCTTAGGTGGGCCAGCTTTCTTT. Translation gives CASSLGGPAFF.

Many counts were recorded for this clonotype. CDR3: CAISATGLSGEQFF. CDR3 bases: TGTGCCATCAGTGCTACAGGGCTGTCGGGTGAGCAGTTCTTC. The chain joins TRBV10-3 to TRBJ2-1; tentative D call: TRBD1 (6 bases). Germline CDR1 and CDR2: ENHRY and SYGVKD. V lost 4 bases and J lost 9, with 16 bases in between. The CDR3 is 14 residues long.

This clonotype was seen a single time. V gene TRBV28 combines with J gene TRBJ2-1; 7 bases are a match to TRBD1. There are 15 residues in the CDR3. CDR1 and CDR2 from the germline V gene are MDHEN and SYDVKM. Trimming at V came to 5 bases and at J to 8 bases, leaving 12 bases not matched to a gene. DNA of the CDR3: TGTGCCAGCAGTCCGACGACAGGGATTTACTATGAGCAGTTCTTC. Amino acids: CASSPTTGIYYEQFF.

The chain employs TRBV27 and TRBJ2-1; the D gene is possibly TRBD2 (6 bases). V lost 7 bases and J 6 bases, leaving 16 bases between the germline ends. The CDR3 runs 14 residues. Germline CDR1 reads MNHEY; CDR2 reads SMNVEV (reference sequence). For the CDR3, the DNA is TGTGCCAGCATAGGGTGGCGGGGTGGCAATGAGCAGTTCTTC. Amino acids: CASIGWRGGNEQFF.

This clonotype was counted at least ten times. The chain combines TRBV6-4 with TRBJ2-2; D not certain. Germline CDR1 reads MRHNA; CDR2 reads SNTAGT. The CDR3 has 13 residues. Trimming pared 3 bases from V and 5 bases from J, leaving 7 bases between. The CDR3 bases are TGTGCCAGCAGTGAGGGTGGGACCGGGGAGCTGTTTTTT. This encodes CASSEGGTGELFF.

This clonotype was found a few times. This chain joins TRBV6-5 and TRBJ2-1, with 7 bases aligning to TRBD2. With 1 base clipped from V and 7 bases from J, the junction kept 4 bases outside the gene matches. This CDR3 has 14 residues. Germline V gene lookup returns CDR1 MNHEY and CDR2 SVGAGI. The CDR3, as DNA: TGTGCCAGCAGTTACTGGGGGGGGAAAAATGAGCAGTTCTTC. Its translation: CASSYWGGKNEQFF.

The chain combines TRBV9 with TRBJ1-2; D gene unclear. From germline, CDR1 is SGDLS and CDR2 YYNGEE. This CDR3 is built from 13 residues. V lost 3 bases to trimming and J lost 4 bases, with 10 bases between them. The CDR3 loop is CASSGWPAYGYTF. The CDR3 DNA is TGTGCCAGCAGCGGCTGGCCGGCCTATGGCTACACCTTC.

CDR3 DNA sequence: TGTGCCAGCAGATCAGGGCAGGGGGCGAACATTCAGTACTTC. Translation: CASRSGQGANIQYF. The rearrangement links TRBV2 to TRBJ2-4; 8 bases align to TRBD1. CDR1 is SNHLY and CDR2 is FYNNEI in the germline V gene. The CDR3 is 14 amino acids. Losses at the gene ends were 6 bases for V and 7 bases for J; bases not matched to a gene: 8.

V gene TRBV27 combines with J gene TRBJ2-1, with TRBD2 matching over 9 bases. CDR3 length: 15 amino acids. The trim removed 6 bases at V and 4 bases at J, leaving 7 bases unmatched. Germline lookup yields CDR1 MNHEY and CDR2 SMNVEV (reference sequence). CDR3 nucleotide sequence: TGTGCCAGCAGGCTGCGACTAGCGGCGTACAATGAGCAGTTCTTC. Its protein product is CASRLRLAAYNEQFF.

This clonotype has only a few counts. The CDR3 DNA follows: TGTGCCACCAGCAGATCGCTAGTGGGGGGCGAAAAGACCCAGTACTTC. Translating it yields CATSRSLVGGEKTQYF. The chain combines TRBV15 with TRBJ2-5; D may be TRBD1 or TRBD2 (6 bases each). Germline loops: CDR1 LNHNV, CDR2 YYDKDF (reference sequence). The CDR3 is made up of 16 amino acids. Trimming stripped 2 bases from V and 6 bases from J, with 19 bases between.

Ten or more counts support this clonotype. The V and J genes are TRBV15 and TRBJ2-1; D is undetermined. The length of the CDR3 is 15 residues. The V gene lost 1 base and the J gene lost 7 bases, with 14 bases spanning the gap. Germline V gene sequence: CDR1 LNHNV, CDR2 YYDKDF (reference sequence). The DNA for the CDR3 is TGTGCCACCAGCAGAGTCGACCCGGGTCAAAATGAGCAGTTCTTC. Protein: CATSRVDPGQNEQFF.

In its sample, this clonotype was seen many times. The rearrangement uses TRBV10-3 and TRBJ2-7, with TRBD1 identical over 7 bases. V lost 5 bases, J lost 7 bases, and 11 bases stayed unmatched. This CDR3 has 14 residues. Germline V gene data show CDR1 as ENHRY and CDR2 as SYGVKD. The CDR3 bases are TGTGCCATCAGTTCGGGGACAGTCAGTGGGGAGCAGTACGTC. Protein: CAISSGTVSGEQYV.